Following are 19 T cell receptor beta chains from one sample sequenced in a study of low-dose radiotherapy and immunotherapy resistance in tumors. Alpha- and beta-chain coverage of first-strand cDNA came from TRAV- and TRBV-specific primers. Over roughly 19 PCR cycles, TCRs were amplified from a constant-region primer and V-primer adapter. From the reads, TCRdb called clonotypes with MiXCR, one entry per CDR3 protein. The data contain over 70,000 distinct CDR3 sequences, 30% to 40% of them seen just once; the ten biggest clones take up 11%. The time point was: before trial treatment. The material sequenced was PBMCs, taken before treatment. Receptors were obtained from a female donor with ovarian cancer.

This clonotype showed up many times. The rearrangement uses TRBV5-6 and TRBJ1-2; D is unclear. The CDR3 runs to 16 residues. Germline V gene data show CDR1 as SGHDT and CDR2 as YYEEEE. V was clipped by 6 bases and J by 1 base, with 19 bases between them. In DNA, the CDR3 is TGTGCCAGCAACCCGGGCCTAACTCCCTTTAACTATGGCTACACCTTC. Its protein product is CASNPGLTPFNYGYTF. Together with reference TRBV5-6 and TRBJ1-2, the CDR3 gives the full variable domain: DAGVTQSPTHLIKTRGQQVTLRCSPKSGHDTVSWYQQALGQGPQFIFQYYEEEERQRGNFPDRFSGHQFPNYSSELNVNALLLGDSALYLCASNPGLTPFNYGYTFGSGTRLTVV.

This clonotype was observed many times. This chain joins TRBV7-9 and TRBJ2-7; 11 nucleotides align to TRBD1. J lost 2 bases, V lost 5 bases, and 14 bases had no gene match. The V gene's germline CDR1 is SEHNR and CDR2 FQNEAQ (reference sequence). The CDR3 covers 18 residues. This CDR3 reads CASSPKRGDRGVPYEQYF. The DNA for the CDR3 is TGTGCCAGCAGCCCAAAGCGGGGGGACAGGGGGGTCCCCTACGAGCAGTACTTC. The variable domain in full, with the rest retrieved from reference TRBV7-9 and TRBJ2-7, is DTGVSQNPRHKITKRGQNVTFRCDPISEHNRLYWYRQTLGQGPEFLTYFQNEAQLEKSRLLSDRFSAERPKGSFSTLEIQRTEQGDSAMYLCASSPKRGDRGVPYEQYFGPGTRLTVT.

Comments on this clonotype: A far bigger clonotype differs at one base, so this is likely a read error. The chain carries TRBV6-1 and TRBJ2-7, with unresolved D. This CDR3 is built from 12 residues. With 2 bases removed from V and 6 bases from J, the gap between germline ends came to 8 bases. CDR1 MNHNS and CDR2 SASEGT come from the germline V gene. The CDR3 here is CASSEWRSEQYF. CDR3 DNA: TGTGCCAGCAGTGAATGGCGCAGCGAGCAGTACTTC.

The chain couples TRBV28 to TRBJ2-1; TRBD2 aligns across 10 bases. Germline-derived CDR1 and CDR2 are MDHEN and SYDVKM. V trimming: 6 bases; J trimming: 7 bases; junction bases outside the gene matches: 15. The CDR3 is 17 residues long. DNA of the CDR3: TGTGCCAGCAGCCGTGGACTAGCGGCTACGTCTCGGAATGAGCAGTTCTTC. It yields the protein CASSRGLAATSRNEQFF.

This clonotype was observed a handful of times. The CDR3, as DNA: TGTGCCAGCAGCCCCGGACACAAGGACACCGGGGAGCTGTTTTTT. Translated, it gives CASSPGHKDTGELFF. The chain links TRBV27 to TRBJ2-2, with D possibly matching TRBD1 (5 bases). This CDR3 spans 15 amino acids. Trimming stripped 6 bases from V and 3 bases from J, with 14 bases between. Looked up from germline, CDR1 is MNHEY and CDR2 is SMNVEV (reference sequence).

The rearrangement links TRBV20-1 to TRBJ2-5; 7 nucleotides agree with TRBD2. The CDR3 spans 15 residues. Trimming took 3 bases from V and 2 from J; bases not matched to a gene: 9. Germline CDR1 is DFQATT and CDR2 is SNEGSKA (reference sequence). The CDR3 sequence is CSASAQTGGQETQYF. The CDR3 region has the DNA TGCAGTGCTAGTGCCCAAACGGGAGGTCAAGAGACCCAGTACTTC.

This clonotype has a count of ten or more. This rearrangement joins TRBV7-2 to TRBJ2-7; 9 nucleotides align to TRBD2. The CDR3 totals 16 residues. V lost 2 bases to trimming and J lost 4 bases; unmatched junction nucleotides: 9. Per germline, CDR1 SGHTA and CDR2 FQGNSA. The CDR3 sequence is CASSLFAAGGGYEQYF. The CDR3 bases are TGTGCCAGCAGCTTATTTGCAGCGGGAGGTGGATACGAGCAGTACTTC.

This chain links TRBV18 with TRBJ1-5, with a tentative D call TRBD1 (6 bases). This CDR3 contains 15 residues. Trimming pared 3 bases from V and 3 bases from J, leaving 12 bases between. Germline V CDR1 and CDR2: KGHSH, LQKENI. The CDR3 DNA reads TGTGCCAGCTCACCGTCACAGGGAGTCAATCAGCCCCAGCATTTT. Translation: CASSPSQGVNQPQHF.

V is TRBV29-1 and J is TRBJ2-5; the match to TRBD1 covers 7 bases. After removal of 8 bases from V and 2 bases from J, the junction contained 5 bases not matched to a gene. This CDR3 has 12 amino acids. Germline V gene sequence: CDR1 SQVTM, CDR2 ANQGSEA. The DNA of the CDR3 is TGCAGCTCGAGACAGGGACAAGAGACCCAGTACTTC. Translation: CSSRQGQETQYF.

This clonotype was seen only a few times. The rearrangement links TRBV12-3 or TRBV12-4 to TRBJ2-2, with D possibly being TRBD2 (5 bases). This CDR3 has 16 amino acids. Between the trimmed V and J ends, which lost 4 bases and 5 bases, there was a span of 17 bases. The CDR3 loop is CASSSPGGQSTGELFF. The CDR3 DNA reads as TGTGCCAGCAGTTCCCCCGGCGGGCAGTCGACCGGGGAGCTGTTTTTT.

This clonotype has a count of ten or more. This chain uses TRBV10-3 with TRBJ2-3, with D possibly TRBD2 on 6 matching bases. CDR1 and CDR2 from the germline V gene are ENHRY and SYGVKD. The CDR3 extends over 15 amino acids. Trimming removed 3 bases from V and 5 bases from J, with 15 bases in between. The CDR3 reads CAISDGQVEGDTQYF. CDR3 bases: TGTGCCATCAGTGATGGGCAGGTGGAGGGAGATACGCAGTATTTT.

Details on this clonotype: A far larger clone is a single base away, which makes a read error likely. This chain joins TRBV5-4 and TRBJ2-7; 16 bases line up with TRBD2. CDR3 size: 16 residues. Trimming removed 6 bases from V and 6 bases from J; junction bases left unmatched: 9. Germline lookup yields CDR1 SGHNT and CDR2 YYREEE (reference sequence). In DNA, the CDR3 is TGTGCCAGCACCCCCGGGACTAGCGGGAGGGCAGGCGAGCAGTACTTC. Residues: CASTPGTSGRAGEQYF.

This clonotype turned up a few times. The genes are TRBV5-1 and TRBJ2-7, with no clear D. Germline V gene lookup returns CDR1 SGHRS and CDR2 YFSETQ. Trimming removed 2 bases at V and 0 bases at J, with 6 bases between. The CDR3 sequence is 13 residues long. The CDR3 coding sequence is TGCGCCAGCAGCTTAGAGAGCTCCTACGAGCAGTACTTC. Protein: CASSLESSYEQYF.

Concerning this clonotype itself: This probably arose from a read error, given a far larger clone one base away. The chain's CDR3 is CATSDSGHAGGSYNEQYF. The DNA for the CDR3 is TGTGCCACCAGTGATTCGGGACACGCGGGAGGTTCCTACAATGAGCAGTACTTC. J is TRBJ2-7 and V is TRBV24-1; 8 nucleotides align to TRBD2. V was clipped by 2 bases and J by 7 bases; unmatched bases: 18. Looked up from germline, CDR1 is KGHDR and CDR2 is SFDVKD. The CDR3 loop spans 18 amino acids.

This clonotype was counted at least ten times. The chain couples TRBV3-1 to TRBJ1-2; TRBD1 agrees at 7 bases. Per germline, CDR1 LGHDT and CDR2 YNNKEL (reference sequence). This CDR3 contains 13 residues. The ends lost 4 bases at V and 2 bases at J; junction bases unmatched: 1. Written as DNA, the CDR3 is TGTGCCAGCAGCCCGGGACAGAACTATGGCTACACCTTC. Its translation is CASSPGQNYGYTF.

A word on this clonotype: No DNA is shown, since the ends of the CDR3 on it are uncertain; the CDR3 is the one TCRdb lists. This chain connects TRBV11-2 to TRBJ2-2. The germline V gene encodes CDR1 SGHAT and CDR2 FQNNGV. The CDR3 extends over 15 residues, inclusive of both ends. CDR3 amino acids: CASSLNRNTGELFFF.

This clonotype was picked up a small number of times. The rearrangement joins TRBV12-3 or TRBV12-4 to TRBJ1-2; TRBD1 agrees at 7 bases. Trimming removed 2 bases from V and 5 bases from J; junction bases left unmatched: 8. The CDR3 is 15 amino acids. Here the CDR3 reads CASSLKGAGGYGYTF. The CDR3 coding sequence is TGTGCCAGCAGTTTAAAGGGGGCAGGAGGGTATGGCTACACCTTC.

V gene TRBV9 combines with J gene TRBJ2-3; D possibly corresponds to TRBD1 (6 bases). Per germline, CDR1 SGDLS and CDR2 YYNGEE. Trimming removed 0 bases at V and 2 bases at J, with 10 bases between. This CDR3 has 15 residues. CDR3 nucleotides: TGTGCCAGCAGCGTAGGAGGGGGTAACACAGATACGCAGTATTTT. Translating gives CASSVGGGNTDTQYF.

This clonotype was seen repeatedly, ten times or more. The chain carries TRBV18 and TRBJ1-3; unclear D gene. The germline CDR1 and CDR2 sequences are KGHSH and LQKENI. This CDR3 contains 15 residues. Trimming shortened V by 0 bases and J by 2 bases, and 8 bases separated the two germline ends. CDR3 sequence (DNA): TGTGCCAGCTCACCACCGAGCAGTACTGGAAACACCATATATTTT. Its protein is CASSPPSSTGNTIYF.